The next 17 T cell receptor beta chains were all read from a single sample in a study of blood T cell repertoires in COVID-19. Clones were read by immunoSEQ multiplex PCR, and TCRdb kept only the in-frame ones, dropping some. This table has about 150,000 clones, 70% to 90% appearing once. The sample was peripheral blood. The receptors shown here come from a woman older than 75 with COVID-19, enrolled during active disease.

The chain recombines TRBV20-1 with TRBJ2-7, with a possible D match to TRBD1 (5 bases). CDR3 length: 11 residues. Trimming removed 6 bases from V and 6 bases from J, with 12 bases in between. CDR1 and CDR2 from the germline V gene are DFQATT and SNEGSKA (reference sequence). The CDR3 is CSAAQGSEQYF. The CDR3 DNA reads as TGCAGTGCCGCCCAGGGTTCCGAGCAGTACTTC.

This clone was observed a handful of times. This sequence joins TRBV29-1 and TRBJ1-1, with a tentative D call TRBD1 (6 bases). CDR3 length equals 14 residues. The V gene lost 6 bases and the J gene lost 7 bases, with 21 bases spanning the gap. Germline V gene lookup returns CDR1 SQVTM and CDR2 ANQGSEA. The CDR3 loop reads CSVNGAGVRGEAFF. Here the CDR3 DNA reads TGCAGCGTGAACGGGGCAGGGGTGAGGGGTGAAGCTTTCTTT.

The CDR3 here is CASSPTGSGQDIYGYTF. The CDR3 DNA is TGTGCCAGCAGCCCCACCGGTTCGGGACAGGACATATATGGCTACACCTTC. The chain is built from TRBV3-1 (or the pseudogene TRBV3-2) and TRBJ1-2, with 8 bases fitting TRBD1. The CDR3 spans 17 residues. In germline, CDR1 is LGHDT, CDR2 YNNKEL (reference sequence). With V trimmed by 4 bases and J by 5 bases, 15 bases remained unmatched.

This chain uses TRBV9 with TRBJ2-5; the match to TRBD2 covers 15 bases. V lost 2 bases, J lost 10 bases, and 3 bases stayed unmatched. The germline CDR1 and CDR2 sequences are SGDLS and YYNGEE. The CDR3 sequence is 14 residues long. Here the CDR3 DNA reads TGTGCCAGCAGCGTCGGACTAGCGGGGGGGTTCCAGTACTTC. It specifies CASSVGLAGGFQYF.

The DNA of the CDR3 is TGTGCCAGCAGTTCTACAGGCTCCTACGAGCAGTACTTC. It specifies CASSSTGSYEQYF. This chain links TRBV2 with TRBJ2-7, with D maybe TRBD1 (5 bases). Germline V gives CDR1 SNHLY, CDR2 FYNNEI. V gave up 5 bases and J gave up 0 bases, with 8 bases separating them. This CDR3 is 13 amino acids long. The full variable domain, with the rest looked up from reference TRBV2 and TRBJ2-7, is EPEVTQTPSHQVTQMGQEVILRCVPISNHLYFYWYRQILGQKVEFLVSFYNNEISEKSEIFDDQFSVERPDGSNFTLKIRSTKLEDSAMYFCASSSTGSYEQYFGPGTRLTVT.

This clone was observed a few times. CDR3 sequence (DNA): TGTGCCAGCAGCCAAAGGGCGGCAGGGTCGTTCGCCGGGGAGCTGTTTTTT. It yields the protein CASSQRAAGSFAGELFF. The genes are TRBV14 and TRBJ2-2, with D possibly TRBD1 on 5 matching bases. The CDR3 is 17 residues long. The germline gives CDR1 SGHDN, CDR2 FVKESK. V dropped 2 bases and J dropped 6 bases, with 19 bases sitting between them. The full variable domain, in which reference TRBV14 and TRBJ2-2 provide the parts outside the CDR3, is EAGVTQFPSHSVIEKGQTVTLRCDPISGHDNLYWYRRVMGKEIKFLLHFVKESKQDESGMPNNRFLAERTGGTYSTLKVQPAELEDSGVYFCASSQRAAGSFAGELFFGEGSRLTVL.

This chain uses TRBV6-5 with TRBJ2-2; D may be TRBD2 (7 bases). Trimming left V 8 bases short and J 3 bases short, with 13 bases between. Germline CDR1 reads MNHEY; CDR2 reads SVGAGI. This CDR3 is 14 amino acids long. The chain's CDR3 is CASGGGLDTGELFF. The DNA of the CDR3 is TGTGCCAGCGGGGGGGGGCTGGACACCGGGGAGCTGTTTTTT.

V gene TRBV12-3 or TRBV12-4 combines with J gene TRBJ2-7; D is possibly TRBD2 (7 bases). V lost 6 bases to trimming and J lost 7 bases, with 16 bases between them. This CDR3 has 13 amino acids. As DNA, the CDR3 is TGTGCCAGCAGCCGTGGGGGGGCGCGGGAGCAGTACTTC. Translated, it gives CASSRGGAREQYF.

Written as DNA, the CDR3 is TGTGCCAGCAGCCCCACGGGACAGGAACAATCGACTGTCCCTAGGAGCTCCTACGAGCAGTACTTC. This translates into CASSPTGQEQSTVPRSSYEQYF. This chain connects TRBV3-1 (or the pseudogene TRBV3-2) to TRBJ2-7, with 8 bases lining up with TRBD1. This CDR3 is built from 22 residues. V shed 4 bases, J shed 0 bases, and the junction held 26 bases outside the gene matches. CDR1 LGHDT and CDR2 YNNKEL come from the germline V gene (reference sequence).

This chain connects TRBV5-8 to TRBJ1-5; D perhaps matches TRBD1 (6 bases). Trimming removed 4 bases from V and 1 base from J, with 15 bases in between. This CDR3 has 16 residues. The germline V gene encodes CDR1 SGHTS and CDR2 YDEGEE. The chain's CDR3 is CASSGKGHLSNQPQHF. The CDR3 bases are TGTGCCAGCAGCGGCAAGGGACACCTAAGCAATCAGCCCCAGCATTTT.

The gene calls are TRBV9 and TRBJ2-2, with D perhaps TRBD1 (6 bases). Looked up from germline, CDR1 is SGDLS and CDR2 is YYNGEE. V dropped 1 base and J dropped 0 bases, with 7 bases sitting between them. The CDR3 runs to 15 residues. The CDR3 is CASSVRGTNTGELFF. For the CDR3, the DNA is TGTGCCAGCAGCGTAAGGGGGACGAACACCGGGGAGCTGTTTTTT.

This chain uses TRBV12-5 with TRBJ1-1; a possible D gene is TRBD1 (5 bases). V was cut by 0 bases and J by 6 bases, with 11 bases left in between. The CDR3 is 14 amino acids. In germline, CDR1 is LGHNT, CDR2 FRNRAP. The CDR3 coding sequence is TGTGCTAGTGGTTTGGTACAAGGGGCAGCTGAAGCTTTCTTT. Residues: CASGLVQGAAEAFF.

This clone has just a few counts. The V gene is TRBV3-1 (or the pseudogene TRBV3-2), the J gene TRBJ1-6; tentative D call: TRBD1 (6 bases). Trimming took 3 bases from V and 0 from J, leaving 15 bases between them. CDR3 length: 18 residues. In germline, CDR1 is LGHDT, CDR2 YNNKEL (reference sequence). CDR3 protein: CASSHSSTGSSYNSPLHF. As DNA, the CDR3 is TGTGCCAGCAGCCATTCTTCAACAGGGAGCTCCTATAATTCACCCCTCCACTTT.

This clone was observed a few times. The chain couples TRBV1 to TRBJ1-2; TRBD1, the table's D call, lacks a check against the DNA. TRBV1 is a listed pseudogene. The CDR3 runs 16 residues. CDR3 coding DNA: TGCACCAGCAGCCAAGACCCTCTACAGGGAAAGGATGGCTACACCTTC. It encodes CTSSQDPLQGKDGYTF.

V and J are TRBV5-1 and TRBJ1-1; weak D call: TRBD1 (5 bases). Germline CDR1 and CDR2: SGHRS and YFSETQ. V was cut by 4 bases and J by 8 bases, with 15 bases left in between. This CDR3 region has 13 residues. The chain's CDR3 is CASSISGYSEAFF. The CDR3 DNA sequence: TGCGCCAGCAGCATCTCAGGGTACTCCGAAGCTTTCTTT.

The chain is built from TRBV5-1 and TRBJ2-3; TRBD2 matches at 9 bases. The CDR3 extends over 15 amino acids. The J segment lost 2 bases and the V segment lost 4 bases, leaving 5 bases of the junction unmatched. CDR1 SGHRS and CDR2 YFSETQ come from the germline V gene. CDR3 in DNA: TGCGCCAGCAGCCAATCTAGCGGGGTCACAGATACGCAGTATTTT. It codes for CASSQSSGVTDTQYF.

The count of this clone is one. V and J are TRBV5-1 and TRBJ2-7; 12 nucleotides match TRBD2. Per the germline V gene, CDR1 is SGHRS and CDR2 is YFSETQ. V lost 0 bases and J lost 2; bases outside the gene matches: 6. The CDR3 is 17 amino acids. CDR3 DNA sequence: TGCGCCAGCAGCTTGGGGACTAGCGGGAACCACCCCTACGAGCAGTACTTC. This gives the protein CASSLGTSGNHPYEQYF. Looking up the rest from reference TRBV5-1 and TRBJ2-7 gives the full variable domain: KAGVTQTPRYLIKTRGQQVTLSCSPISGHRSVSWYQQTPGQGLQFLFEYFSETQRNKGNFPGRFSGRQFSNSRSEMNVSTLELGDSALYLCASSLGTSGNHPYEQYFGPGTRLTVT.